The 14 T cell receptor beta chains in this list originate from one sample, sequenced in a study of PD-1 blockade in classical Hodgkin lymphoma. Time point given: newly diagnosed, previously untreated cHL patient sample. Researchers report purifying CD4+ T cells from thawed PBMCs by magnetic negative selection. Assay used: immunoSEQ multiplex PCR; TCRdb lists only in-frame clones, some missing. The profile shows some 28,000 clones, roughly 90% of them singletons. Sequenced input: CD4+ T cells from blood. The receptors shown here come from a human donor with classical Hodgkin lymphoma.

The CDR3 is CACSDSTYEQYF. DNA of the CDR3: TGTGCCTGCTCCGATTCAACCTACGAGCAGTACTTC. The genes are TRBV30 and TRBJ2-7; D not resolved. This CDR3 is built from 12 residues. CDR1 and CDR2 (germline): GTSNPN, SVGIG (reference sequence). The germline V and J ends were trimmed by 6 bases and 2 bases, with 11 bases remaining between them.

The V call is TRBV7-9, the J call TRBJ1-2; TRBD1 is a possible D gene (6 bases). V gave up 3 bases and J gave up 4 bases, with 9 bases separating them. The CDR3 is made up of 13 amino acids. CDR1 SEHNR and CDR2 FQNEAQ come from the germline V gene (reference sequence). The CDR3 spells CASSFQGTYGYTF. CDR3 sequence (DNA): TGTGCCAGCAGCTTTCAGGGGACCTATGGCTACACCTTC.

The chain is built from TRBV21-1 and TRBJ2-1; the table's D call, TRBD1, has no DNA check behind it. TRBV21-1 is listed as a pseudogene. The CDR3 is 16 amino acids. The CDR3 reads CASSAYRDRGRHEQFF. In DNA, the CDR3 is TGTGCCAGCAGCGCCTACCGGGACAGGGGGCGCCACGAGCAGTTCTTC.

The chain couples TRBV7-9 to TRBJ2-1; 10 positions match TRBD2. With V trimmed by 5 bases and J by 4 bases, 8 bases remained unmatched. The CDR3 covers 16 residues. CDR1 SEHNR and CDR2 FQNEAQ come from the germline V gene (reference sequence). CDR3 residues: CASSPRLAGDYNEQFF. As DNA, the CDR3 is TGTGCCAGCAGCCCCCGTCTAGCGGGAGATTACAATGAGCAGTTCTTC.

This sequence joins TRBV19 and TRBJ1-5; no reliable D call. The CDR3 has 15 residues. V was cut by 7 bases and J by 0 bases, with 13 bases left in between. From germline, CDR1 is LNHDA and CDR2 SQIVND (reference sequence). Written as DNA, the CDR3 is TGTGCCAGTAAGGCTGGCGGGAGTAGCAATCAGCCCCAGCATTTT. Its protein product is CASKAGGSSNQPQHF.

The CDR3 nucleotides read TGTGCCAGCAAGGGGGGGACGGAGACCCAGTACTTC. Translating gives CASKGGTETQYF. The genes are TRBV27 and TRBJ2-5, with D possibly TRBD2 on 7 matching bases. The CDR3 loop spans 12 amino acids. The ends were cut back, 7 bases at V and 5 bases at J, with 11 bases in the middle. Looked up from germline, CDR1 is MNHEY and CDR2 is SMNVEV (reference sequence).

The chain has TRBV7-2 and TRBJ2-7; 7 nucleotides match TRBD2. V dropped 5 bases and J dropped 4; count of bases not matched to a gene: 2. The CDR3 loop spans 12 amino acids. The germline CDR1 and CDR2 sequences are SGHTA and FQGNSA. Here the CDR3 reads CASSGAGYEQYF. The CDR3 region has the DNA TGTGCCAGCAGCGGAGCGGGGTACGAGCAGTACTTC.

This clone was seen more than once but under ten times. The CDR3 DNA reads as TGTGCCAGCAAAGCCCAGGGGGCGAACACTGAAGCTTTCTTT. Its translation is CASKAQGANTEAFF. The chain has TRBV28 and TRBJ1-1; 8 bases fit TRBD1. This CDR3 spans 14 amino acids. The germline CDR1 and CDR2 sequences are MDHEN and SYDVKM. Unmatched junction bases numbered 5, after V lost 7 bases and J lost 1 base.

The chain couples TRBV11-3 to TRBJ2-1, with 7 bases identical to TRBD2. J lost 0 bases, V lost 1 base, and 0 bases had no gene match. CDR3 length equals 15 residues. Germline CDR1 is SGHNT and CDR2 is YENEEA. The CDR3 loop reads CASSLGGSSYNEQFF. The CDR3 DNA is TGTGCCAGCAGCTTAGGCGGGAGCTCCTACAATGAGCAGTTCTTC.

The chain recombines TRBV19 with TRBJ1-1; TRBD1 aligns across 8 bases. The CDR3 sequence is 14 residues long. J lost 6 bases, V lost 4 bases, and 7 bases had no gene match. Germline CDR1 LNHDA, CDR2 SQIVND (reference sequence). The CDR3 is CASSTGQGWPEAFF. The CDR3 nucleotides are TGTGCCAGTAGTACCGGACAGGGTTGGCCTGAAGCTTTCTTT.

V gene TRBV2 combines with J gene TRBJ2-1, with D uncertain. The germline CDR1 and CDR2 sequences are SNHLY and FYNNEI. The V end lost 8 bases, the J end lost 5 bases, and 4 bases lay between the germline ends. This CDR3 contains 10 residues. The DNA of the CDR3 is TGTGCCAGCGGTCACAATGAGCAGTTCTTC. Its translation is CASGHNEQFF.

The DNA of the CDR3 is TGTGCCAGCAGACCCGAAAGAACCCCAATCACAGATACGCAGTATTTT. Translating it yields CASRPERTPITDTQYF. The rearrangement uses TRBV5-6 and TRBJ2-3, with unresolved D. The CDR3 sequence is 16 residues long. Germline CDR1 reads SGHDT; CDR2 reads YYEEEE. Trimming removed 5 bases from V and 2 bases from J, with 18 bases in between. The full variable domain, completed using reference TRBV5-6 and TRBJ2-3, is DAGVTQSPTHLIKTRGQQVTLRCSPKSGHDTVSWYQQALGQGPQFIFQYYEEEERQRGNFPDRFSGHQFPNYSSELNVNALLLGDSALYLCASRPERTPITDTQYFGPGTRLTVL.

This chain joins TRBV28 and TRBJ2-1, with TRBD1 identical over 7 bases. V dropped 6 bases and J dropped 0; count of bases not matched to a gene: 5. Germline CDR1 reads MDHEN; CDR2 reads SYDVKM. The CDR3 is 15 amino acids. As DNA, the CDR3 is TGTGCCAGCAGACAGGGGTCCAGCTCCTACAATGAGCAGTTCTTC. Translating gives CASRQGSSSYNEQFF. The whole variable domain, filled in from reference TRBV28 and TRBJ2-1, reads DVKVTQSSRYLVKRTGEKVFLECVQDMDHENMFWYRQDPGLGLRLIYFSYDVKMKEKGDIPEGYSVSREKKERFSLILESASTNQTSMYLCASRQGSSSYNEQFFGPGTRLTVL.

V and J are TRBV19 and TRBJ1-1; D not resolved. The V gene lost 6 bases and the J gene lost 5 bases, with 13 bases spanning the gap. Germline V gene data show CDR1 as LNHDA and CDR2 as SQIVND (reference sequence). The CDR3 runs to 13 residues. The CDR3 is CASRVVERTEAFF. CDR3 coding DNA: TGTGCCAGTAGGGTGGTGGAACGAACTGAAGCTTTCTTT.